One sample yielded the 14 T cell receptor beta chains listed below, sequenced in a study of OX40 agonist ivuxolimab in advanced cancers. Clones were read by immunoSEQ multiplex PCR, and TCRdb kept only the in-frame ones, dropping some. The sample records some 70,000 clones, more than 75% being singletons. Specimen: CD4+ or CD8+ T cells sorted from blood, collected in a trial of the OX40 agonist ivuxolimab. Receptors originate from an adult with an advanced solid tumor such as melanoma, head and neck, liver or kidney cancer.

CDR3 nucleotides: TGTGCCAGCAGCTTAGATCCACCAGGCTCTGGAAACACCATATATTTT. It encodes CASSLDPPGSGNTIYF. The chain has TRBV7-2 and TRBJ1-3; D is unresolved. Trimming pared 1 base from V and 0 bases from J, leaving 10 bases between. This CDR3 spans 16 amino acids. The germline CDR1 and CDR2 sequences are SGHTA and FQGNSA.

As concerns this clone: At one of its ends the junction is not consistent with the germline gene, which may arise from a read error. The chain joins TRBV28 to TRBJ1-5, with a tentative D call TRBD1 (6 bases). The CDR3 loop spans 15 amino acids. Germline-derived CDR1 and CDR2 are MDHEN and SYDVKM. In nucleotides, the CDR3 is TGTGCCAGCAGCCCTACCTCCAGGGGCAACCAGCCCCAGCATTTT. It codes for CASSPTSRGNQPQHF.

The CDR3 DNA follows: TGTGCCAGCAGTGGAGTCACCCCGAACACCGGGGAGCTGTTTTTT. Amino acid sequence: CASSGVTPNTGELFF. The gene calls are TRBV6-1 and TRBJ2-2; D not certain. Germline V gene data show CDR1 as MNHNS and CDR2 as SASEGT. The CDR3 spans 15 residues. V was pared by 4 bases and J by 0 bases, with 9 bases between.

The chain joins TRBV19 to TRBJ1-4; D call uncertain. V was shortened by 5 bases and J by 0 bases, with 7 bases between the two germline ends. Germline CDR1 and CDR2: LNHDA and SQIVND (reference sequence). The CDR3 extends over 14 amino acids. The DNA of the CDR3 is TGTGCCAGTAGTCTACAGACAACTAATGAAAAACTGTTTTTT. It is translated as CASSLQTTNEKLFF.

This chain links TRBV28 with TRBJ1-5; D gene uncertain. The germline V gene encodes CDR1 MDHEN and CDR2 SYDVKM. The ends were cut back, 6 bases at V and 1 base at J, with 13 bases in the middle. This CDR3 region has 15 residues. As DNA, the CDR3 is TGTGCCAGCAGCTCTGGTCTCGGGAGCAATCAGCCCCAGCATTTT. Translation: CASSSGLGSNQPQHF.

The V gene is TRBV28, the J gene TRBJ2-5; 8 bases agree with TRBD2. With 11 bases clipped from V and 4 bases from J, the junction kept 27 bases outside the gene matches. The CDR3 sequence is 19 residues long. CDR1 MDHEN and CDR2 SYDVKM come from the germline V gene. The chain's CDR3 is CAATPGLALGDWRPETQYF. DNA for the CDR3: TGTGCCGCCACCCCTGGACTAGCATTAGGGGATTGGAGACCAGAGACCCAGTACTTC. The full variable domain, its missing parts supplied by reference TRBV28 and TRBJ2-5, is DVKVTQSSRYLVKRTGEKVFLECVQDMDHENMFWYRQDPGLGLRLIYFSYDVKMKEKGDIPEGYSVSREKKERFSLILESASTNQTSMYLCAATPGLALGDWRPETQYFGPGTRLLVL.

This clone was detected a few times. The chain links TRBV4-1 to TRBJ1-2; D call uncertain. Germline V gives CDR1 MGHRA, CDR2 YSYEKL. There are 15 residues in the CDR3. Trimming shortened V by 4 bases and J by 2 bases, and 14 bases separated the two germline ends. In DNA form, the CDR3 reads TGCGCCAGCAGCCTAATCCTGGCAGAGAACTATGGCTACACCTTC. It specifies CASSLILAENYGYTF.

The sample holds a few counts of this clone. V usage is TRBV2 and J usage is TRBJ2-7; D gene unclear. Trimming pared 4 bases from V and 5 bases from J, leaving 6 bases between. Germline values: CDR1 SNHLY, CDR2 FYNNEI. The CDR3 is 11 amino acids. The CDR3 protein is CASSGQNEQYF. CDR3 nucleotide sequence: TGTGCCAGCAGTGGGCAAAACGAGCAGTACTTC.

The chain has TRBV6-5 and TRBJ2-7; TRBD2 might be the D (6 bases). Germline CDR1 MNHEY, CDR2 SVGAGI. The V and J ends lost 5 bases and 3 bases respectively, with 14 bases between them. The CDR3 consists of 14 residues. The CDR3 reads CASSLGTPSYEQYF. The CDR3 bases are TGTGCCAGCAGTCTTGGGACTCCGAGCTACGAGCAGTACTTC.

This clone was picked up one time. The chain joins TRBV30 to TRBJ1-1, with D perhaps matching TRBD1 (6 bases). Germline V gives CDR1 GTSNPN, CDR2 SVGIG (reference sequence). The CDR3 has 15 amino acids. With 2 bases removed from V and 6 bases from J, the gap between germline ends came to 19 bases. In DNA, the CDR3 is TGTGCCTGGAGTTTTCCAGGGGATTGGGGCGCTGAAGCTTTCTTT. Translated, it gives CAWSFPGDWGAEAFF. Complete variable domain (other parts from reference TRBV30 and TRBJ1-1): SQTIHQWPATLVQPVGSPLSLECTVEGTSNPNLYWYRQAAGRGLQLLFYSVGIGQISSEVPQNLSASRPQDRQFILSSKKLLLSDSGFYLCAWSFPGDWGAEAFFGQGTRLTVV.

V usage is TRBV27 and J usage is TRBJ2-2, with 9 bases lining up with TRBD1. This CDR3 region has 14 residues. Germline CDR1 reads MNHEY; CDR2 reads SMNVEV (reference sequence). J lost 6 bases, V lost 7 bases, and 6 bases had no gene match. CDR3 protein: CASKWDRVSGELFF. The CDR3 coding sequence is TGTGCCAGCAAATGGGACAGGGTATCCGGGGAGCTGTTTTTT.

The V gene is TRBV11-2, the J gene TRBJ2-1, with 7 bases aligning to TRBD2. The junction had 6 bases not matched to a gene; V was cut back by 1 base and J by 9 bases. The germline CDR1 and CDR2 sequences are SGHAT and FQNNGV. The CDR3 totals 14 residues. CDR3 protein: CASSLAGRHGEQFF. In DNA, the CDR3 is TGTGCCAGCAGCTTAGCCGGGAGGCACGGTGAGCAGTTCTTC. Based on the CDR3 plus reference TRBV11-2 and TRBJ2-1, the full variable domain is EAGVAQSPRYKIIEKRQSVAFWCNPISGHATLYWYQQILGQGPKLLIQFQNNGVVDDSQLPKDRFSAERLKGVDSTLKIQPAKLEDSAVYLCASSLAGRHGEQFFGPGTRLTVL.

The J gene is TRBJ2-2, the V gene TRBV11-3; possible D gene TRBD2, 5 bases. Deletions cut 0 bases from V and 5 bases from J, with 7 bases between. The CDR3 has 14 amino acids. The germline gives CDR1 SGHNT, CDR2 YENEEA. The CDR3 region has the DNA TGTGCCAGCAGCTTAGATCGCGGGACCGGGGAGCTGTTTTTT. Amino acids: CASSLDRGTGELFF.

V gene TRBV28 combines with J gene TRBJ2-1, with D tentatively TRBD2 (5 bases). Trimming pared 4 bases from V and 9 bases from J, leaving 19 bases between. CDR1 and CDR2 (germline): MDHEN, SYDVKM. This CDR3 is built from 15 residues. In nucleotides, the CDR3 is TGTGCCAGCAGTTCCCTGGCGGGCGGCAGCGGTGAGCAGTTCTTC. Its translation: CASSSLAGGSGEQFF.